Sequencing of this TCR beta chain was carried out in a study of blood T cell repertoires in COVID-19. The method was immunoSEQ multiplex PCR; TCRdb's version includes in-frame clones alone and lacks a portion of them. The repertoire has hundreds of thousands of clones, roughly 90% of them found once; the top ten carry 1.5% to 2%. V was clipped by 4 bases and J by 3 bases; unmatched bases: 12. CDR3 length: 17 residues. Looked up from germline, CDR1 is SGHTS and CDR2 is YDEGEE. The TCR comes from a woman aged 30 to 39 with COVID-19, enrolled during active disease. V is TRBV5-8 and J is TRBJ2-3; 9 bases match TRBD2. The sample was peripheral blood. This chain's CDR3 is CASSRPWASGDTDTQYF. As DNA, the CDR3 is TGTGCCAGCAGCCGACCATGGGCTAGCGGGGATACAGATACGCAGTATTTT.